The clone carrying this T cell receptor beta chain was observed once. As yet, its antigen is unknown. These data belong to a study of T cell responses to AZD1222 COVID-19 vaccine. Study in general: Second-dose timings of about 4 or about 12 weeks were pooled.

The V end lost 1 base, the J end lost 0 bases, and 9 bases lay between the germline ends. Germline V gives CDR1 SGHTA, CDR2 FQGNSA. This CDR3 comprises 15 residues. This table comes from immunoSEQ multiplex PCR, and its TCRdb copy is limited to in-frame clones, with some not included. The data hold 150,000 to 200,000 clones, with around 92% observed a single time. General study points: Repertoires were sampled only after the peak T cell response. Spike-wide coverage was observed for vaccine-associated CD4 TCRs, with dominant responses at 160-218 and 743-854. The study reported that nearly half of spike-specific TCRs target unmutated variant regions.

Material: peripheral blood, obtained on day 0 of AZD1222 vaccination. The clonotype originates from an adult in good health. This chain joins TRBV7-2 and TRBJ1-1; D is unclear. The CDR3 spells CASSLEGVMNTEAFF. The DNA of the CDR3 is TGTGCCAGCAGCTTAGAGGGAGTAATGAACACTGAAGCTTTCTTT.